One sample yielded the 11 T cell receptor beta chains listed below, sequenced in a study of identical twins listed by TCRdb under 2016. The library was generated by 5' RACE. TCRdb names Illumina HiSeq 2000 as the instrument used. Using fastp trimming at Q25 and MiXCR clonotype assembly, TCRdb reanalyzed the public sequencing data and kept in-frame beta chains. Rows with a matching CDR3 protein are joined into one entry that keeps the most common DNA and genes. For this sample the table gives 1.5 million to 2 million distinct CDR3 sequences, of which more than 30% were detected only once. The ten most abundant clones make up about 0.25% of the sample. Sequenced input: cord blood. The receptors here all came from a newborn girl in good health.

The gene calls are TRBV3-1 and TRBJ2-1, with 11 bases lining up with TRBD1. V dropped 1 base and J dropped 7; count of bases not matched to a gene: 6. CDR1 is LGHDT and CDR2 is YNNKEL in the germline V gene (reference sequence). CDR3 length equals 16 residues. CDR3 residues: CASSQVRTGGVNEQFF. The CDR3 DNA reads TGTGCCAGCAGCCAAGTGCGGACAGGGGGCGTGAATGAGCAGTTCTTC.

A few counts support this clonotype. The rearrangement joins TRBV12-3 or TRBV12-4 to TRBJ2-5; D possibly corresponds to TRBD2 (5 bases). This CDR3 is 16 amino acids long. V gave up 0 bases and J gave up 6 bases, with 17 bases separating them. CDR3: CASSLALSSLQQTQYF. CDR3 DNA sequence: TGTGCCAGCAGTTTAGCTCTTTCTAGCCTTCAGCAGACCCAGTACTTC.

CDR3 loop: CAWTRGTEAFF. CDR3 nucleotide sequence: TGTGCCTGGACTAGAGGCACTGAAGCTTTCTTT. The chain has TRBV30 and TRBJ1-1; D unresolved. The CDR3 length is 11 residues. V was trimmed by 4 bases and J by 4 bases, leaving 7 bases between them. The germline V gene encodes CDR1 GTSNPN and CDR2 SVGIG (reference sequence). Full variable domain (missing parts from reference TRBV30 and TRBJ1-1): SQTIHQWPATLVQPVGSPLSLECTVEGTSNPNLYWYRQAAGRGLQLLFYSVGIGQISSEVPQNLSASRPQDRQFILSSKKLLLSDSGFYLCAWTRGTEAFFGQGTRLTVV.

The sample holds a few counts of this clonotype. The chain is built from TRBV9 and TRBJ2-3, with 13 nucleotides matching TRBD2. The V gene end was trimmed by 3 bases and the J gene end by 5 bases; junction bases not matched to a gene: 6. This CDR3 has 16 residues. Looked up from germline, CDR1 is SGDLS and CDR2 is YYNGEE. The CDR3 DNA is TGTGCCAGCAGCGCCTCACTAGCGGGGGGGCAAGATACGCAGTATTTT. Its protein is CASSASLAGGQDTQYF.

This rearrangement joins TRBV5-1 to TRBJ2-1; D is unclear. This CDR3 has 15 amino acids. Germline CDR1 reads SGHRS; CDR2 reads YFSETQ. Trimming took 0 bases from V and 1 from J, leaving 8 bases between them. The CDR3 DNA reads TGCGCCAGCAGCTTGGGTCCACAATCCTACAATGAGCAGTTCTTC. It codes for CASSLGPQSYNEQFF.

This clonotype was picked up many times. The gene calls are TRBV3-1 and TRBJ2-3; possibly TRBD1 for D (6 bases). CDR1 and CDR2 from the germline V gene are LGHDT and YNNKEL (reference sequence). V lost 4 bases and J lost 2, with 16 bases in between. This CDR3 is 16 amino acids long. CDR3 sequence: CASSPRQGLATDTQYF. The CDR3 nucleotides read TGTGCCAGCAGCCCACGGCAGGGGCTTGCCACAGATACGCAGTATTTT.

This sequence joins TRBV13 and TRBJ2-5, with 9 bases fitting TRBD2. The CDR3 extends over 15 amino acids. Looked up from germline, CDR1 is PRHDT and CDR2 is FYEKMQ (reference sequence). V lost 4 bases and J lost 11; bases outside the gene matches: 14. CDR3 sequence (DNA): TGTGCCAGCAGCTCCACCCTAGCGGGAACGGATGGGCAGTACTTC. This sequence encodes CASSSTLAGTDGQYF.

The table lists this clonotype with a few counts. The chain has TRBV9 and TRBJ2-3, with TRBD2 matching over 8 bases. The CDR3 is 16 residues long. V was clipped by 0 bases and J by 2 bases; unmatched bases: 5. Germline CDR1 SGDLS, CDR2 YYNGEE. CDR3 DNA sequence: TGTGCCAGCAGCGTAGAGGGTAGCGGGAACACAGATACGCAGTATTTT. It codes for CASSVEGSGNTDTQYF.

This clonotype was observed a handful of times. The chain combines TRBV28 with TRBJ2-7; D is ambiguous. V was pared by 5 bases and J by 2 bases, with 7 bases between. The CDR3 runs 12 residues. Germline lookup yields CDR1 MDHEN and CDR2 SYDVKM. The CDR3 DNA reads as TGTGCCAGCAGTACGGTTCCCTACGAGCAGTACTTC. Translation: CASSTVPYEQYF.

J is TRBJ2-4 and V is TRBV20-1; 10 bases match TRBD2. TRBJ2-7 matches the DNA end more closely, so the J call is doubtful. Germline V gene data show CDR1 as DFQATT and CDR2 as SNEGSKA (reference sequence). The CDR3 loop spans 20 amino acids. CDR3 sequence (DNA): TGCAGTGCTAGCTTTACGGATAGCGGGAGGACCTTAAAATCCCGCTACGAGCAGTACTTC. Translating gives CSASFTDSGRTLKSRYEQYF.

This clonotype was observed a handful of times. V usage is TRBV23-1 and J usage is TRBJ2-5, with TRBD2 identical over 13 bases. TRBV23-1 is treated as an ORF (open reading frame) with a function not yet certain. This CDR3 comprises 16 residues. V lost 2 bases and J lost 13; bases outside the gene matches: 13. CDR3 residues: CASSQLGLAGVYERYF. The CDR3 DNA reads as TGCGCCAGCAGTCAACTCGGACTAGCGGGAGTCTACGAGCGGTACTTC.